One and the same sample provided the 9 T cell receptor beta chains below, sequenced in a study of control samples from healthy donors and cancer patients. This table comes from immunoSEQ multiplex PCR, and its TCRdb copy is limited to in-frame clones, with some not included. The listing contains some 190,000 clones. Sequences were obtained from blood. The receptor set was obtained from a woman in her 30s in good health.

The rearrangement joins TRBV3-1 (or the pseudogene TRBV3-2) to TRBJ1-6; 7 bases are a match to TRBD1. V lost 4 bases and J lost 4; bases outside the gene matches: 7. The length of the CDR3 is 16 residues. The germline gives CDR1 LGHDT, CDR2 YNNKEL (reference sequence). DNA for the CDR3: TGTGCCAGCAGCCCGGGACAGTTCCAATATAATTCACCCCTCCACTTT. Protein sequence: CASSPGQFQYNSPLHF.

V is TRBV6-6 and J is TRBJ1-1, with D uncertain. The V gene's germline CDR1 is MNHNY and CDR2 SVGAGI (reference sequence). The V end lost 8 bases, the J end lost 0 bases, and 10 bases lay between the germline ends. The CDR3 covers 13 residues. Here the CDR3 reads CASLVNLNTEAFF. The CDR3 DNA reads TGTGCCAGCCTGGTCAATCTGAACACTGAAGCTTTCTTT.

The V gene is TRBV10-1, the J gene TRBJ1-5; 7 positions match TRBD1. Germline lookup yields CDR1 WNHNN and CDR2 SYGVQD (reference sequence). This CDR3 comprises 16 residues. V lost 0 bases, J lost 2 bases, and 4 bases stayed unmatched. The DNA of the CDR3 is TGCGCCAGCAGTGAGTCGAGGGGGCGCGGCAATCAGCCCCAGCATTTT. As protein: CASSESRGRGNQPQHF.

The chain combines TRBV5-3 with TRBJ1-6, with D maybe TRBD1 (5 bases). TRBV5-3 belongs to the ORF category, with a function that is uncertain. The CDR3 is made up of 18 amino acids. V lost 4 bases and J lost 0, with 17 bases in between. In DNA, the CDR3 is TGTGCCAGAAGCGATCGGGACCGCCGGAGCTCCTATAATTCACCCCTCCACTTT. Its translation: CARSDRDRRSSYNSPLHF.

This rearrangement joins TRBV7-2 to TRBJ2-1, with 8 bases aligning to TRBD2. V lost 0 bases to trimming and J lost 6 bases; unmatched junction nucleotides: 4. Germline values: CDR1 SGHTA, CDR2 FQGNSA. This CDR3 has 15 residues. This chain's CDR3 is CASSLAGGTSNEQFF. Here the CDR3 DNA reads TGTGCCAGCAGCTTAGCGGGTGGGACTAGCAATGAGCAGTTCTTC.

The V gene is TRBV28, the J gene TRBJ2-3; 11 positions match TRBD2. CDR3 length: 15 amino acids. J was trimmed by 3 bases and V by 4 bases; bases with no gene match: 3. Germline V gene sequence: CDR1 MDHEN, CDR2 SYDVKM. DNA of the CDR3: TGTGCCAGCAGTTCCACTAGCGGGGGAACAGATACGCAGTATTTT. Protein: CASSSTSGGTDTQYF.

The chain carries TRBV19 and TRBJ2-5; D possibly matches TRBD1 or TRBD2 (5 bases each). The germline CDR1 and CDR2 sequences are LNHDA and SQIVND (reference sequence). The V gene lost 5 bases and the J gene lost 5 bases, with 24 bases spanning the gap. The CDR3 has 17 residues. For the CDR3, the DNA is TGTGCCAGTAGTTTACGTCTACGGGGCAGGTCTCGGGAGACCCAGTACTTC. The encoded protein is CASSLRLRGRSRETQYF.

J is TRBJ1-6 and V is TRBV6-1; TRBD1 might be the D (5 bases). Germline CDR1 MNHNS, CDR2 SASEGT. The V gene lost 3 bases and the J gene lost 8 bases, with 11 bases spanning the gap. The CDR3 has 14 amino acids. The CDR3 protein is CASSDLREYSPLHF. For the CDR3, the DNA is TGTGCCAGCAGTGACCTCAGGGAATATTCACCCCTCCACTTT.

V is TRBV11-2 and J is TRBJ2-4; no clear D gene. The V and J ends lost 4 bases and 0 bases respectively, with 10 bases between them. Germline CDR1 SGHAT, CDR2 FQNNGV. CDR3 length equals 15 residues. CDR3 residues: CASSSSSIAKNIQYF. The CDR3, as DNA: TGTGCCAGCAGCTCCTCAAGTATAGCCAAAAACATTCAGTACTTC.